Listed below are T cell receptor beta chains from one sample, sequenced in a study of memory CD4+ T cells and cytomegalovirus serostatus. The method was immunoSEQ multiplex PCR; TCRdb's version includes in-frame clones alone and lacks a portion of them. Among 35,000 to 55,000 clones listed, under 80% were seen once. What was sequenced was memory CD4+ T cells from blood. The receptors shown here come from an adult in good health and CMV-seronegative. Both conserved end residues are part of each CDR3. A D gene is named only where the DNA matches it firmly. Size is stated for part of the rows, as once, few or many counts, or as a class when the clone is expanded.

j_gene: TRBJ1-4
len: 16
v_gene: TRBV10-3
abundance: NA
d_gene: NA
CDR3aa: CAISESRQVGAEKLFF
CDR3nt: TGTGCCATCAGTGAGTCCCGACAGGTAGGGGCTGAAAAACTGTTTTTT

j_gene: TRBJ2-7
len: 12
v_gene: TRBV28
abundance: NA
d_gene: NA
CDR3aa: CASGLLGYEQYF
CDR3nt: TGTGCCAGCGGACTACTAGGATACGAGCAGTACTTC

j_gene: TRBJ2-5
len: 15
v_gene: TRBV27
abundance: NA
d_gene: TRBD1
CDR3aa: CASSLRDRAQETQYF
CDR3nt: TGTGCCAGCAGTCTCCGGGACAGGGCCCAAGAGACCCAGTACTTC

j_gene: TRBJ2-3
len: 13
v_gene: TRBV11-2
abundance: NA
d_gene: NA
CDR3aa: CASGADRTDTQYF
CDR3nt: TGTGCCAGCGGGGCAGACCGCACAGATACGCAGTATTTT

j_gene: TRBJ2-1
len: 13
v_gene: TRBV7-2
abundance: NA
d_gene: TRBD2
CDR3aa: CASRWGGNDEQFF
CDR3nt: TGTGCCAGCAGGTGGGGGGGGAACGATGAGCAGTTCTTC

j_gene: TRBJ1-2
len: 13
v_gene: TRBV11-2
abundance: NA
d_gene: NA
CDR3aa: CASSLGPEMGYTF
CDR3nt: TGTGCCAGCAGCTTAGGGCCAGAAATGGGCTACACCTTC

j_gene: TRBJ1-2
len: 14
v_gene: TRBV27
abundance: NA
d_gene: TRBD1
CDR3aa: CASSRDRGLYGYTF
CDR3nt: TGTGCCAGCAGCCGGGACAGGGGCCTCTATGGCTACACCTTC

j_gene: TRBJ1-2
len: 15
v_gene: TRBV27
abundance: NA
d_gene: NA
CDR3aa: CASSRTGGAGYGYTF
CDR3nt: TGTGCCAGCAGCCGAACGGGGGGCGCGGGCTATGGCTACACCTTC

j_gene: TRBJ1-3
len: 19
v_gene: TRBV15
abundance: few
d_gene: TRBD1
CDR3aa: CATSKGPRTGGWSGNTIYF
CDR3nt: TGTGCCACCAGCAAAGGCCCCCGGACAGGGGGTTGGAGTGGAAACACCATATATTTT

j_gene: TRBJ1-4
len: 14
v_gene: TRBV28
abundance: NA
d_gene: NA
CDR3aa: CASRRADRSGKLFF
CDR3nt: TGTGCCAGCAGACGTGCGGACCGTTCGGGAAAACTGTTTTTT

j_gene: TRBJ2-3
len: 15
v_gene: TRBV29-1
abundance: NA
d_gene: TRBD2
CDR3aa: CSVELASGSTDTQYF
CDR3nt: TGCAGCGTTGAACTGGCTAGCGGTAGCACAGATACGCAGTATTTT

j_gene: TRBJ2-5
len: 13
v_gene: TRBV11-1
abundance: NA
d_gene: NA
CDR3aa: CASTPPQQETQYF
CDR3nt: TGTGCCAGCACCCCCCCGCAGCAAGAGACCCAGTACTTC

j_gene: TRBJ2-6
len: 18
v_gene: TRBV19
abundance: few
d_gene: NA
CDR3aa: CASSIPGRRVAGANVLTF
CDR3nt: TGTGCCAGTAGTATCCCCGGTAGGAGGGTGGCTGGGGCCAACGTCCTGACTTTC

j_gene: TRBJ2-3
len: 17
v_gene: TRBV7-2
abundance: once
d_gene: NA
CDR3aa: CASSLTIGTTSTDTQYF
CDR3nt: TGTGCCAGCAGCTTGACCATCGGGACAACCAGCACAGATACGCAGTATTTT

j_gene: TRBJ1-5
len: 15
v_gene: TRBV4-2
abundance: NA
d_gene: NA
CDR3aa: CASSHSGTINQPQHF
CDR3nt: TGTGCCAGCAGCCACAGCGGGACGATCAATCAGCCCCAGCATTTT

j_gene: TRBJ2-7
len: 14
v_gene: TRBV28
abundance: once
d_gene: NA
CDR3aa: CASSFLDSSYEQYF
CDR3nt: TGTGCCAGCAGTTTCCTTGACAGCTCTTACGAGCAGTACTTC

j_gene: TRBJ2-3
len: 16
v_gene: TRBV5-4
abundance: NA
d_gene: TRBD2
CDR3aa: CASSPLGAGYSDTQYF
CDR3nt: TGTGCCAGCAGCCCACTTGGAGCGGGGTATTCAGATACGCAGTATTTT

j_gene: TRBJ2-7
len: 16
v_gene: TRBV27
abundance: NA
d_gene: TRBD1
CDR3aa: CASSLWSGQGLYEQYF
CDR3nt: TGTGCCAGCAGTTTGTGGTCGGGACAGGGGTTATACGAGCAGTACTTC

j_gene: TRBJ1-1
len: 14
v_gene: TRBV27
abundance: NA
d_gene: NA
CDR3aa: CASSLWGPGTEAFF
CDR3nt: TGTGCCAGCAGTTTATGGGGCCCGGGGACTGAAGCTTTCTTT

j_gene: TRBJ1-3
len: 15
v_gene: TRBV29-1
abundance: medium-sized
d_gene: NA
CDR3aa: CSVSIQGTPGNTIYF
CDR3nt: TGCAGCGTTTCGATCCAGGGGACCCCTGGAAACACCATATATTTT

j_gene: TRBJ2-1
len: 13
v_gene: TRBV11-2
abundance: NA
d_gene: NA
CDR3aa: CASRQTGNNEQFF
CDR3nt: TGTGCCAGCAGACAGACAGGAAACAATGAGCAGTTCTTC

j_gene: TRBJ2-5
len: 13
v_gene: TRBV7-7
abundance: NA
d_gene: NA
CDR3aa: CASSLDSEETQYF
CDR3nt: TGTGCCAGCAGCCTGGACAGCGAAGAGACCCAGTACTTC

j_gene: TRBJ2-1
len: 15
v_gene: TRBV2
abundance: NA
d_gene: TRBD2
CDR3aa: CASSDGTSGWDEQFF
CDR3nt: TGTGCCAGCAGTGATGGGACTAGCGGGTGGGATGAGCAGTTCTTC

j_gene: TRBJ1-2
len: 15
v_gene: TRBV4-3
abundance: once
d_gene: NA
CDR3aa: CASSQDGDSLYGYTF
CDR3nt: TGCGCCAGCAGCCAAGATGGCGACAGCCTTTATGGCTACACCTTC

j_gene: TRBJ2-5
len: 15
v_gene: TRBV5-1
abundance: NA
d_gene: NA
CDR3aa: CASSSPSVEGETQYF
CDR3nt: TGCGCCAGCAGCTCTCCTAGCGTGGAGGGCGAGACCCAGTACTTC

j_gene: TRBJ1-3
len: 17
v_gene: TRBV18
abundance: NA
d_gene: NA
CDR3aa: CASSRYSGSNSGNTIYF
CDR3nt: TGTGCCAGCTCACGGTACAGCGGATCCAACTCTGGAAACACCATATATTTT

j_gene: TRBJ1-4
len: 14
v_gene: TRBV9
abundance: few
d_gene: NA
CDR3aa: CASSSRGGGEKLFF
CDR3nt: TGTGCCAGCAGCAGCAGGGGTGGGGGAGAAAAACTGTTTTTT

j_gene: TRBJ1-2
len: 15
v_gene: TRBV7-3
abundance: NA
d_gene: NA
CDR3aa: CASSLIAGGGYGYTF
CDR3nt: TGTGCCAGCAGCTTAATCGCGGGAGGGGGGTATGGCTACACCTTC

j_gene: TRBJ2-7
len: 14
v_gene: TRBV9
abundance: NA
d_gene: TRBD1
CDR3aa: CASYPGQGHREQYF
CDR3nt: TGTGCCAGCTATCCGGGACAGGGACATCGCGAGCAGTACTTC

j_gene: TRBJ1-1
len: 13
v_gene: TRBV28
abundance: NA
d_gene: NA
CDR3aa: CASSLPVLAEAFF
CDR3nt: TGTGCCAGCAGCCTACCGGTGCTGGCTGAAGCTTTCTTT

j_gene: TRBJ2-1
len: 13
v_gene: TRBV2
abundance: medium-sized
d_gene: NA
CDR3aa: CASSEPFTVEQFF
CDR3nt: TGTGCCAGCAGTGAACCCTTTACAGTTGAGCAGTTCTTC

j_gene: TRBJ2-7
len: 13
v_gene: TRBV11-2
abundance: NA
d_gene: NA
CDR3aa: CASSLDRVYEQYF
CDR3nt: TGTGCCAGCAGCTTAGACAGAGTCTACGAGCAGTACTTC

j_gene: TRBJ1-6
len: 16
v_gene: TRBV5-1
abundance: NA
d_gene: NA
CDR3aa: CASSLRPIQELSPLHF
CDR3nt: TGCGCCAGCAGCCTGAGACCAATACAGGAACTTTCACCCCTCCACTTT

j_gene: TRBJ2-3
len: 17
v_gene: TRBV4-2
abundance: NA
d_gene: TRBD2
CDR3aa: CASSQSRASGGGDTQYF
CDR3nt: TGTGCCAGCAGCCAAAGTCGGGCTAGCGGGGGAGGAGATACGCAGTATTTT

j_gene: TRBJ1-1
len: 16
v_gene: TRBV6-1
abundance: NA
d_gene: NA
CDR3aa: CASSGVGWGSNTEAFF
CDR3nt: TGTGCCAGCAGTGGAGTTGGTTGGGGGTCGAACACTGAAGCTTTCTTT

j_gene: TRBJ1-5
len: 15
v_gene: TRBV2
abundance: NA
d_gene: NA
CDR3aa: CASSEAGREHQPQHF
CDR3nt: TGTGCCAGCAGTGAAGCAGGTCGGGAGCATCAGCCCCAGCATTTT

j_gene: TRBJ2-2
len: 15
v_gene: TRBV5-4
abundance: NA
d_gene: NA
CDR3aa: CASSRNRATTGELFF
CDR3nt: TGTGCCAGCAGCCGGAACCGGGCCACTACCGGGGAGCTGTTTTTT

j_gene: TRBJ1-1
len: 11
v_gene: TRBV20-1
abundance: NA
d_gene: NA
CDR3aa: CSAEDSTEAFF
CDR3nt: TGCAGTGCTGAGGACAGCACTGAAGCTTTCTTT

j_gene: TRBJ1-1
len: 13
v_gene: TRBV5-5
abundance: few
d_gene: TRBD1
CDR3aa: CASSSTGATEAFF
CDR3nt: TGTGCCAGCAGCTCCACAGGGGCTACTGAAGCTTTCTTT

j_gene: TRBJ2-3
len: 15
v_gene: TRBV5-1
abundance: NA
d_gene: TRBD1
CDR3aa: CASSTDRPGTDTQYF
CDR3nt: TGCGCCAGCAGCACGGACAGGCCCGGCACAGATACGCAGTATTTT

j_gene: TRBJ1-2
len: 15
v_gene: TRBV6-6
abundance: few
d_gene: TRBD1
CDR3aa: CASSYASQGANGYTF
CDR3nt: TGTGCCAGCAGTTACGCTTCACAGGGGGCGAATGGCTACACCTTC

j_gene: TRBJ2-7
len: 11
v_gene: TRBV20-1
abundance: once
d_gene: NA
CDR3aa: CSALSSYEQYF
CDR3nt: TGCAGTGCCCTGAGCTCCTACGAGCAGTACTTC

j_gene: TRBJ1-5
len: 14
v_gene: TRBV7-2
abundance: NA
d_gene: TRBD1
CDR3aa: CASSLTGLYQPQHF
CDR3nt: TGTGCCAGCAGCCTGACAGGGTTGTATCAGCCCCAGCATTTT

j_gene: TRBJ2-7
len: 14
v_gene: TRBV6-5
abundance: once
d_gene: NA
CDR3aa: CASSYSGSAYEQYF
CDR3nt: TGTGCCAGCAGTTACTCGGGTTCGGCCTACGAGCAGTACTTC

j_gene: TRBJ1-1
len: 13
v_gene: TRBV19
abundance: NA
d_gene: NA
CDR3aa: CASRDHRRTEAFF
CDR3nt: TGTGCCAGTCGGGACCATAGAAGGACTGAAGCTTTCTTT

j_gene: TRBJ1-1
len: 16
v_gene: TRBV9
abundance: NA
d_gene: NA
CDR3aa: CASSSAGTNARAEAFF
CDR3nt: TGTGCCAGCAGCTCCGCCGGGACAAATGCAAGGGCTGAAGCTTTCTTT

j_gene: TRBJ1-6
len: 15
v_gene: TRBV19
abundance: NA
d_gene: NA
CDR3aa: CASSLRSSYNSPLHF
CDR3nt: TGTGCCAGTAGCCTAAGAAGCTCCTATAATTCACCCCTCCACTTT

j_gene: TRBJ1-1
len: 12
v_gene: TRBV6-1
abundance: NA
d_gene: NA
CDR3aa: CASTGRGTEAFF
CDR3nt: TGTGCCAGCACGGGTCGGGGCACTGAAGCTTTCTTT

j_gene: TRBJ2-1
len: 14
v_gene: TRBV14
abundance: NA
d_gene: TRBD2
CDR3aa: CASSQLGGWNEQFF
CDR3nt: TGTGCCAGCAGCCAACTGGGGGGGTGGAATGAGCAGTTCTTC